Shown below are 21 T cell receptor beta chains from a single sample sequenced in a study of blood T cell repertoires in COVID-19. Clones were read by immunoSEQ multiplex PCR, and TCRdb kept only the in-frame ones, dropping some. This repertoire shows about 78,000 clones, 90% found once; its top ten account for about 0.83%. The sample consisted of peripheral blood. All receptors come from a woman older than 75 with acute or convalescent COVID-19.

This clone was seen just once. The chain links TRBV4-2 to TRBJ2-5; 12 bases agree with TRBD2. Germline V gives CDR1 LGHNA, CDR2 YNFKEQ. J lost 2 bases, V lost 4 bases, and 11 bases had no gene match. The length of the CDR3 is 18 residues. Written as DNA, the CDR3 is TGTGCCAGCAGCCCCACCCCGACTAGCGGGGGATTGCAAGAGACCCAGTACTTC. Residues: CASSPTPTSGGLQETQYF.

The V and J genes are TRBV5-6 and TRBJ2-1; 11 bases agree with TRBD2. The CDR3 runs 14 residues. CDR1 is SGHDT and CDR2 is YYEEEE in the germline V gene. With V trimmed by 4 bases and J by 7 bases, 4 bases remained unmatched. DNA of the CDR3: TGTGCCAGCAGCCTGGGACTAGCGGTGAATGAGCAGTTCTTC. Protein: CASSLGLAVNEQFF.

DNA of the CDR3: TGTGCCAGCAGCGTAGATCTGGACAGGGGTGGCTACACCTTC. It yields the protein CASSVDLDRGGYTF. The J gene is TRBJ1-2, the V gene TRBV9; 9 positions agree with TRBD1. Germline V gives CDR1 SGDLS, CDR2 YYNGEE. J gave up 7 bases and V 0 bases, and 4 bases lay outside the gene matches. The CDR3 totals 14 residues.

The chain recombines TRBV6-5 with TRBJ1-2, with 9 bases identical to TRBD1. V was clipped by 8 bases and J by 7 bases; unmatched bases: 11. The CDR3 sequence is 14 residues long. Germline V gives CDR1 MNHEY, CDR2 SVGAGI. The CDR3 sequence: CASSRDRVSSGYTF. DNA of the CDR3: TGTGCCAGCTCCCGGGACAGGGTCTCCAGTGGCTACACCTTC.

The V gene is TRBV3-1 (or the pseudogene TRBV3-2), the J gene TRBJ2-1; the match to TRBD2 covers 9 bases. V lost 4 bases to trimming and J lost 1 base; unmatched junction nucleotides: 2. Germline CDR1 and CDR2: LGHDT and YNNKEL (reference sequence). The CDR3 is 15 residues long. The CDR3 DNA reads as TGTGCCAGCAGCCGGAGCGGGGGGTCCTACAATGAGCAGTTCTTC. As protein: CASSRSGGSYNEQFF.

This CDR3 reads CASSDRGDNEKLFF. The CDR3 nucleotides read TGTGCCAGCAGCGACAGGGGAGATAATGAAAAACTGTTTTTT. The V call is TRBV7-9, the J call TRBJ1-4; TRBD1 matches 8 bases. CDR1 is SEHNR and CDR2 is FQNEAQ in the germline V gene (reference sequence). This CDR3 spans 14 amino acids. The ends lost 5 bases at V and 4 bases at J; junction bases unmatched: 3.

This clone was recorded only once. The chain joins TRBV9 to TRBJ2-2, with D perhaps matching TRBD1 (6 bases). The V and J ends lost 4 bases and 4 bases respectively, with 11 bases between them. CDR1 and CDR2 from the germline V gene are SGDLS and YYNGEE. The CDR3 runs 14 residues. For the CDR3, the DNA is TGTGCCAGCAGCCCCGGGACAACCACCGGGGAGCTGTTTTTT. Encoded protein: CASSPGTTTGELFF.

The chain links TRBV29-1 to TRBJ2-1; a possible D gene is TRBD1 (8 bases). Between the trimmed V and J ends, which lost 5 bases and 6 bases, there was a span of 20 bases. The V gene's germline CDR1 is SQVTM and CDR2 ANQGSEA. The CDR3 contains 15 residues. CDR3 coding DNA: TGCAGCGTTAAAGCCGGGACAGGCGGGGGCAATGAGCAGTTCTTC. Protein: CSVKAGTGGGNEQFF.

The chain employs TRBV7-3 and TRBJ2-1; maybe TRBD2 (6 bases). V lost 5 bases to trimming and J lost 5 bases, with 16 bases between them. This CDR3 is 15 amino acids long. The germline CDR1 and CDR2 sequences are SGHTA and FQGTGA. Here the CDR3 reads CASSTQGGKNNEQFF. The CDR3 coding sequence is TGTGCCAGCAGCACCCAGGGCGGGAAAAACAATGAGCAGTTCTTC.

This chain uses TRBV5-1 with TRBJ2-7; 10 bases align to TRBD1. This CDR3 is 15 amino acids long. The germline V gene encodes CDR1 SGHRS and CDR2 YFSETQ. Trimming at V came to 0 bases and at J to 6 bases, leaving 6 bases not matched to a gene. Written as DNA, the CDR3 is TGCGCCAGCAGCTTGGGAGGACAGGGGGTGCGCGAGCAGTACTTC. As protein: CASSLGGQGVREQYF.

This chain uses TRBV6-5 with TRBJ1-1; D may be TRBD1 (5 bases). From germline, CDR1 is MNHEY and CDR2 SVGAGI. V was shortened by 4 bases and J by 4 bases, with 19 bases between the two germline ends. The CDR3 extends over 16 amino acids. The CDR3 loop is CASSSRQFAGSTEAFF. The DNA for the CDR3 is TGTGCCAGCAGTTCTCGACAGTTTGCGGGGAGCACTGAAGCTTTCTTT.

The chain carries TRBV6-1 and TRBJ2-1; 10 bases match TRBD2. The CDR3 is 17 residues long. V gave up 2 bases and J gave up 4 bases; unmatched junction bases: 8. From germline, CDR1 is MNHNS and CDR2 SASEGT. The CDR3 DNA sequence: TGTGCCAGCAGTGAACGGCTAGCGGGAGTGCGATACAATGAGCAGTTCTTC. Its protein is CASSERLAGVRYNEQFF.

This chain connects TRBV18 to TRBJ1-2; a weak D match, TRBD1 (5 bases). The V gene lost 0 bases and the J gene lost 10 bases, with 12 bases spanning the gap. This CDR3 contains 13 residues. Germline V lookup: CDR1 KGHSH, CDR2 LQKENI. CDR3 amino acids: CASSPPGEAYYTF. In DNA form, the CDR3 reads TGTGCCAGCTCACCACCAGGGGAGGCATACTACACCTTC.

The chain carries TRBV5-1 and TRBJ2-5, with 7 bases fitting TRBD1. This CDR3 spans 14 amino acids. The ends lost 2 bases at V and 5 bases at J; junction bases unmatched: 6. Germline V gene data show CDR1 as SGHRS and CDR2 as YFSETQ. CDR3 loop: CASSLEGARETQYF. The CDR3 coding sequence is TGCGCCAGCAGCTTAGAGGGGGCGAGGGAGACCCAGTACTTC.

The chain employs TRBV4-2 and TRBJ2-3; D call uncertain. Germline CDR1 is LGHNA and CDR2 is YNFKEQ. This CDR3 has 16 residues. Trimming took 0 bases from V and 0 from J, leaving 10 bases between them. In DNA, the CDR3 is TGTGCCAGCAGCCAAGATCGAGTTCCTAGCACAGATACGCAGTATTTT. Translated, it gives CASSQDRVPSTDTQYF.

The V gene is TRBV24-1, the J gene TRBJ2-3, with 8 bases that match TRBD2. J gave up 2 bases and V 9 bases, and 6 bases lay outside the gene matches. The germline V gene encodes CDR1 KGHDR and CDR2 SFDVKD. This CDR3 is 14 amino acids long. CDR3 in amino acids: CATRRGGATDTQYF. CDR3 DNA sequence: TGTGCCACCCGTCGGGGGGGGGCCACAGATACGCAGTATTTT.

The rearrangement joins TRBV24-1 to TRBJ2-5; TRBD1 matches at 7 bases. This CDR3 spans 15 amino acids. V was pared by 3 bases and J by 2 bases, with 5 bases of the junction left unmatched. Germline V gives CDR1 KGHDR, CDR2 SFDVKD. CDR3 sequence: CATSDPRDSQETQYF. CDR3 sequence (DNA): TGTGCCACCAGTGATCCCCGGGACAGTCAAGAGACCCAGTACTTC.

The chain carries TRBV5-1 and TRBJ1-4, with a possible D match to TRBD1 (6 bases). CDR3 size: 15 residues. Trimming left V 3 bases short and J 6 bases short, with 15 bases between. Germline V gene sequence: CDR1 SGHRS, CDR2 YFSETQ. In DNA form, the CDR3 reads TGCGCCAGCAGCTCAAGTCCAGGGGTTCATGAAAAACTGTTTTTT. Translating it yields CASSSSPGVHEKLFF. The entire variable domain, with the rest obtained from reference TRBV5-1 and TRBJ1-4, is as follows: KAGVTQTPRYLIKTRGQQVTLSCSPISGHRSVSWYQQTPGQGLQFLFEYFSETQRNKGNFPGRFSGRQFSNSRSEMNVSTLELGDSALYLCASSSSPGVHEKLFFGSGTQLSVL.

CDR3 nucleotides: TGTGCCAGCAGCCAAGGGGGGACAGGGAATCAGCCCCAGCATTTT. Its translation is CASSQGGTGNQPQHF. This chain connects TRBV3-1 (or the pseudogene TRBV3-2) to TRBJ1-5; 9 bases are shared with TRBD1. The germline V gene encodes CDR1 LGHDT and CDR2 YNNKEL (reference sequence). This CDR3 is built from 15 residues. The J segment lost 4 bases and the V segment lost 1 base, leaving 2 bases of the junction unmatched.

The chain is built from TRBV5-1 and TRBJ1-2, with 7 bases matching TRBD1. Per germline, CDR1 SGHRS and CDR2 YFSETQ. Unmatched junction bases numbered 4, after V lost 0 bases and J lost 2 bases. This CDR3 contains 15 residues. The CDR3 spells CASSLVDRENYGYTF. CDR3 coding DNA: TGCGCCAGCAGCTTGGTTGACAGGGAGAACTATGGCTACACCTTC.

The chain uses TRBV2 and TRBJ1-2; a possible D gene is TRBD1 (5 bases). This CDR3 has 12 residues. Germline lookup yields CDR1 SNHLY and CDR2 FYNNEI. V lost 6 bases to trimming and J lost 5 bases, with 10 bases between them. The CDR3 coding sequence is TGTGCCAGCAGAAGACAGCTTTATGGCTACACCTTC. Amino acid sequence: CASRRQLYGYTF. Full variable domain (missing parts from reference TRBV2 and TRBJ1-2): EPEVTQTPSHQVTQMGQEVILRCVPISNHLYFYWYRQILGQKVEFLVSFYNNEISEKSEIFDDQFSVERPDGSNFTLKIRSTKLEDSAMYFCASRRQLYGYTFGSGTRLTVV.